The source of this T cell receptor beta chain is a study of blood T cell repertoires in COVID-19. Study overall: COVID-19 samples from acute and convalescent phases originated in the United States, Italy and Spain. T cells, B-cell-depleted T cells, or PBMCs supplied cDNA or gDNA.

Germline-derived CDR1 and CDR2 are SGHAT and FQNNGV. With 1 base removed from V and 5 bases from J, the gap between germline ends came to 9 bases. The CDR3 totals 14 residues. The count of this clone is one. Original methodology: Amplification of reference gene primers provided the estimated nucleated cell counts. The repertoire was sequenced with immunoSEQ multiplex PCR; TCRdb's copy has only in-frame clones and lacks some. V and J calls and clone size are as listed in that table; D and trimming were resolved from the DNA. Found here are about 110,000 clones, around 88% of them singletons; the top ten hold under 7%.

The sequence was obtained from a man aged 50-59 years with active or convalescent COVID-19. V and J are TRBV11-2 and TRBJ1-5; no clear D gene. Sequencing used peripheral blood. CDR3 bases: TGTGCCAGCAGCTTAGCCCGGTCCGATCAGCCCCAGCATTTT. Amino acids: CASSLARSDQPQHF.